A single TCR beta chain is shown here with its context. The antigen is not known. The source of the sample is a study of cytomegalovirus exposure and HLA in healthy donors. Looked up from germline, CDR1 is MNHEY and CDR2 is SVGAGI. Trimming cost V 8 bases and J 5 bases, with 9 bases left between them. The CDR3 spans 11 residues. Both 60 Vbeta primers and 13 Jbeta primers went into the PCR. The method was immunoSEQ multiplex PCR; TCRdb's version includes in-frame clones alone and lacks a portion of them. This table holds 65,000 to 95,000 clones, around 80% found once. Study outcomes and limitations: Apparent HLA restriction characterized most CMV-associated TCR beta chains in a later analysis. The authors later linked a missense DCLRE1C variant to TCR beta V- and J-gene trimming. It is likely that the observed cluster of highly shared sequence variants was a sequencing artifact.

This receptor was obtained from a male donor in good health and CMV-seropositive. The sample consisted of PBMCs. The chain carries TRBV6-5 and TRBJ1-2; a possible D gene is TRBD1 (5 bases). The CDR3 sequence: CASGDSYGYTF. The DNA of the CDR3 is TGTGCCAGCGGGGACTCATATGGCTACACCTTC.